This T cell receptor beta chain was obtained from a study of T cell repertoires in aging, cancer and after chemotherapy. General study findings and limits: Median generation probability rose over the chemotherapy interval in each cancer cohort, suggesting rebound thymic output.

TRB rearrangements spanning V, D and J were amplified using mixed TRB-A/B primers. In TCRdb, the multiplex PCR reads were re-called with MiXCR into one record per CDR3 protein. The table has 8,000 or so distinct CDR3 sequences, less than 70% seen once; the top ten hold less than 4%. TCR beta rearrangements were amplified from peripheral blood genomic DNA. The CDR3 loop spans 14 amino acids. Trimming removed 3 bases from V and 4 bases from J; junction bases left unmatched: 4. The germline V gene encodes CDR1 DFQATT and CDR2 SNEGSKA (reference sequence). In the case of this clonotype: What it binds is unknown.

The source is a human donor with a solid tumor. The sequenced material came from blood. The chain has TRBV20-1 and TRBJ1-5; 9 bases agree with TRBD1. CDR3 DNA: TGCAGTGCTAGGGACGACAGGGGGAATCAGCCCCAGCATTTT. It encodes CSARDDRGNQPQHF.